The present TCR beta chain was sequenced within a study of breast tumors, draining lymph nodes, adjacent tissues. The CDR3 contains 14 residues. The V gene lost 1 base and the J gene lost 10 bases, with 14 bases spanning the gap. Axillary draining lymph nodes of breast cancer patients supplied the node samples. This clonotype occurred many times. TCRdb passed the multiplex PCR reads through MiXCR, listing each CDR3 protein once. The sample lists over 130,000 distinct CDR3 sequences, 30% to 35% seen once, with roughly 2.2% in the top ten. Material: axillary lymph node tissue. V gene TRBV12-3 or TRBV12-4 combines with J gene TRBJ2-1; possible D gene TRBD2, 5 bases. This receptor was identified in a female donor with breast cancer. Some clones in this sample may be carry-over from other donors' samples. The CDR3 is CASSLGTRRGEQFF. DNA for the CDR3: TGTGCCAGCAGTTTAGGGACTCGCCGAGGCGAGCAGTTCTTC.